These 7 T cell receptor beta chains were all obtained from the same sample, sequenced in a study of T cell responses to AZD1222 COVID-19 vaccine. Sequencing was performed with immunoSEQ multiplex PCR; in TCRdb, only in-frame clones are kept and a portion is missing. The data show some 120,000 clones, around 92% seen once. Sequenced material: peripheral blood, taken on day 0 of AZD1222 vaccination. Receptors were obtained from an adult in good health.

The gene calls are TRBV6-4 and TRBJ1-5; TRBD1 might be the D (6 bases). CDR3 length: 18 amino acids. V shed 7 bases and J shed 0 bases, with 22 bases lying between them. The germline V gene has CDR1 MRHNA and CDR2 SNTAGT. CDR3 sequence reads: CASTLTGWWFYSNQPQHF. In DNA form, the CDR3 reads TGTGCCAGCACCTTGACAGGTTGGTGGTTCTATAGCAATCAGCCCCAGCATTTT.

This clone was detected only once. V and J are TRBV7-9 and TRBJ2-3; a possible D gene is TRBD1 (5 bases). From germline, CDR1 is SEHNR and CDR2 FQNEAQ (reference sequence). Trimming stripped 10 bases from V and 2 bases from J, with 7 bases between. The CDR3 loop spans 11 amino acids. Written as DNA, the CDR3 is TGTGCCACCAGGGACACAGATACGCAGTATTTT. Protein product: CATRDTDTQYF.

V usage is TRBV5-4 and J usage is TRBJ1-2; D remains ambiguous. The V end lost 4 bases, the J end lost 4 bases, and 17 bases lay between the germline ends. Per the germline V gene, CDR1 is SGHNT and CDR2 is YYREEE (reference sequence). The CDR3 consists of 15 residues. The CDR3: CASSQTARLIYGYTF. CDR3 bases: TGTGCCAGCAGCCAAACCGCCCGGCTTATCTATGGCTACACCTTC.

This chain joins TRBV2 and TRBJ2-5; D not resolved. Germline V lookup: CDR1 SNHLY, CDR2 FYNNEI. The CDR3 runs to 13 residues. Trimming cost V 2 bases and J 1 base, with 5 bases left between them. The CDR3 nucleotides are TGTGCCAGCAGTGAATTGGTCCAAGAGACCCAGTACTTC. It codes for CASSELVQETQYF.

This chain connects TRBV12-3 or TRBV12-4 to TRBJ2-7; D unresolved. The V end was cut by 3 bases, the J end by 6 bases, with 12 bases between. CDR3 length: 13 amino acids. The CDR3 loop is CASSFAVALEQYF. In nucleotides, the CDR3 is TGTGCCAGCAGTTTCGCTGTCGCCCTCGAGCAGTACTTC.

The chain recombines TRBV6-5 with TRBJ2-7; D unresolved. In germline, CDR1 is MNHEY, CDR2 SVGAGI. Trimming removed 2 bases at V and 4 bases at J, with 15 bases between. The CDR3 extends over 15 amino acids. CDR3 coding DNA: TGTGCCAGCAGTTACGCCGAACATGTGCGATACGAGCAGTACTTC. It yields the protein CASSYAEHVRYEQYF.

The chain employs TRBV6-5 and TRBJ1-2, with D maybe TRBD1 (5 bases). CDR1 and CDR2 (germline): MNHEY, SVGAGI. V was cut by 7 bases and J by 7 bases, with 13 bases left in between. The CDR3 covers 12 residues. The CDR3 nucleotides read TGTGCCAGCACGAGGCGGGGCTTTGGCTACACCTTC. As protein: CASTRRGFGYTF.